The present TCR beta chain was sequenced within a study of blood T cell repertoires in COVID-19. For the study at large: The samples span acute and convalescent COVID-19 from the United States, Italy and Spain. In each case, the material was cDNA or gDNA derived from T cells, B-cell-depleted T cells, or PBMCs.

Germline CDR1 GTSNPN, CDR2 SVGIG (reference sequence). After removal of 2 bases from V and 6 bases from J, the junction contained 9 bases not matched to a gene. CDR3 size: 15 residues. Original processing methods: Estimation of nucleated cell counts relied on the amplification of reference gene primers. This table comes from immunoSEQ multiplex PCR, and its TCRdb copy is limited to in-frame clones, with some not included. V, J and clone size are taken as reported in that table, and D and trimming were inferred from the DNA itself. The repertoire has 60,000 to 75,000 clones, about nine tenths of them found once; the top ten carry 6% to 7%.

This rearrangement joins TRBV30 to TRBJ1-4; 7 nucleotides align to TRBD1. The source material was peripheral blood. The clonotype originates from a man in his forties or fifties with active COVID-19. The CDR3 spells CAWSSNRGAHEKLFF. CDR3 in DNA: TGTGCCTGGAGTTCCAACAGGGGAGCCCATGAAAAACTGTTTTTT.